Listed below are T cell receptor beta chains from one sample, sequenced in a study of blood T cell repertoires in COVID-19. TCRdb's table, derived via immunoSEQ multiplex PCR, lists solely in-frame clones and lacks some. The repertoire holds about 130,000 clones, with about four fifths as singletons. The specimen sequenced was peripheral blood. The receptors were sampled from a woman aged 70 to 79 with COVID-19, enrolled during active disease. CDR3s include the opening cysteine and the closing phenylalanine or tryptophan. D genes are given only for firm matches. Only part of the rows carry a size: once, few, many, or a class if the clone is expanded.

V	J	size	D	CDR3	DNA
TRBV6-5	TRBJ1-5	.	TRBD1	CASRTGAFSNQPQHF	TGTGCCAGCAGAACAGGGGCCTTTAGCAATCAGCCCCAGCATTTT
TRBV5-1	TRBJ2-5	once	TRBD2	CASSKTSGGPETQYF	TGCGCCAGCAGTAAGACTAGCGGGGGACCGGAGACCCAGTACTTC
TRBV29-1	TRBJ2-2	once	TRBD2	CSVGTKVGSGELFF	TGCAGCGTGGGGACTAAAGTCGGGTCCGGGGAGCTGTTTTTT
TRBV27	TRBJ1-1	.	.	CASWGWGDTEAFF	TGTGCCAGCTGGGGTTGGGGGGACACTGAAGCTTTCTTT
TRBV7-9	TRBJ1-5	.	.	CATQDGNQPQHF	TGTGCCACACAGGACGGTAATCAGCCCCAGCATTTT
TRBV7-7	TRBJ2-2	once	.	CASSLGTGGAGELFF	TGTGCTAGCAGCTTAGGCACTGGAGGGGCCGGGGAGCTGTTTTTT
TRBV6-2/TRBV6-3	TRBJ1-1	.	.	CASSRGRNTEAFF	TGTGCCAGCAGCCGAGGGAGAAACACTGAAGCTTTCTTT
TRBV19	TRBJ1-3	once	.	CASISSGNTIYF	TGTGCCAGTATCAGCTCTGGAAACACCATATATTTT
TRBV3-1/TRBV3-2	TRBJ1-5	.	.	CASSQGTDYQPQHF	TGTGCCAGCAGCCAAGGGACGGACTATCAGCCCCAGCATTTT
TRBV5-1	TRBJ2-7	once	TRBD2	CASSLEAGDSYEQYF	TGCGCCAGCAGCTTGGAGGCGGGGGACTCCTACGAGCAGTACTTC
TRBV30	TRBJ2-2	.	.	CAWSVGPLGGELFF	TGTGCCTGGAGTGTCGGCCCACTCGGGGGGGAGCTGTTTTTT
TRBV20-1	TRBJ2-5	.	.	CSASLVGGRRETQYF	TGCAGTGCTAGTCTCGTGGGGGGGCGGCGAGAGACCCAGTACTTC
TRBV5-1	TRBJ1-6	.	TRBD1	CASSPQGGPNSPLHF	TGCGCCAGCAGCCCCCAGGGGGGACCCAATTCACCCCTCCACTTT
TRBV10-3	TRBJ1-2	.	.	CAISDPATSGDPYRYTF	TGTGCCATCAGTGACCCGGCCACGAGCGGGGACCCATATCGCTACACCTTC
TRBV12-3/TRBV12-4	TRBJ2-1	.	.	CASSLDPPGEQFF	TGTGCCAGCAGTTTAGACCCCCCCGGGGAGCAGTTCTTC
TRBV9	TRBJ2-7	.	TRBD2	CASSPGGTSGIYEQYF	TGTGCCAGCAGCCCAGGGGGGACTAGCGGAATCTACGAGCAGTACTTC
TRBV7-2	TRBJ2-1	.	TRBD2	CASSRGLAGGVAEQFF	TGTGCCAGCAGCAGAGGACTAGCGGGGGGGGTAGCGGAGCAGTTCTTC
TRBV27	TRBJ1-1	.	.	CASSLRGNSEAFF	TGTGCCAGCAGTTTGAGGGGGAACTCTGAAGCTTTCTTT
TRBV6-4	TRBJ2-3	.	TRBD1	CASSARTGVSDTQYF	TGTGCCAGCAGTGCCCGGACAGGGGTTTCAGATACGCAGTATTTT
TRBV13	TRBJ2-3	few	.	CASSLEGVHTDTQYF	TGTGCCAGCAGCTTAGAGGGGGTCCACACAGATACGCAGTATTTT